These T cell receptor beta chains were read from a single sample in a study of cytomegalovirus exposure and HLA in healthy donors. TCRdb's copy holds only in-frame clones and misses some; the assay was immunoSEQ multiplex PCR. This sample has about 130,000 clones, with approximately 80% found just once. The source material was PBMCs. All receptors derive from a man younger than 45 in good health and CMV-seronegative. Both conserved end residues are part of each CDR3. A D gene is named only where the DNA matches it firmly. Rows may omit the clone size; those that give it use once, few, many or a size class.

size	D	V	J	DNA	CDR3
.	TRBD2	TRBV28	TRBJ2-3	TGTGCCAGCAGTTTAGCAGGGACTAGCGGCACAGATACGCAGTATTTT	CASSLAGTSGTDTQYF
.	.	TRBV6-1	TRBJ2-7	TGTGCCAGCAGTGCAACTACCGACGAGCAGTACTTC	CASSATTDEQYF
.	TRBD2	TRBV2	TRBJ2-1	TGTGCCAGCCGTGGGCTAGCGGAACACAATGAGCAGTTCTTC	CASRGLAEHNEQFF
.	TRBD1	TRBV10-2	TRBJ2-7	TGCGCCAGCAGTACCGGGACAGCTACCTACGAGCAGTACTTC	CASSTGTATYEQYF
once	.	TRBV6-1	TRBJ2-7	TGTGCCAGCAGTGAACAGGGCACGGGTGGTTCCTACGAGCAGTACTTC	CASSEQGTGGSYEQYF
.	TRBD1	TRBV7-7	TRBJ2-5	TGTGCCAGCAGCTTAGGGGGGACAGGGTCAGAGACCCAGTACTTC	CASSLGGTGSETQYF
.	TRBD2	TRBV5-4	TRBJ2-1	TGTGCCAGCAGCTTGCGGCTAGCGGGAGGGACTAATGAGCAGTTCTTC	CASSLRLAGGTNEQFF
.	TRBD2	TRBV5-4	TRBJ2-2	TGTGCCAGCAGCTCTCCGGGGAGCGGGAGGGCCGCCGGGGAGCTGTTTTTT	CASSSPGSGRAAGELFF
.	TRBD2	TRBV18	TRBJ2-7	TGTGCCAGCTCACCAAGCGGGAGGTACGAGCAGTACTTC	CASSPSGRYEQYF
.	.	TRBV6-5	TRBJ2-7	TGTGCCAGCAATACAGGGTTCGACGAGCAGTACTTC	CASNTGFDEQYF
once	TRBD1	TRBV2	TRBJ2-5	TGTGCCAGCAGTGGACAGGGGGTTTTCCAAGAGACCCAGTACTTC	CASSGQGVFQETQYF
.	.	TRBV6-6	TRBJ1-4	TGTGCCACCAGAGGACACCTTAATGAAAAACTGTTTTTT	CATRGHLNEKLFF
.	.	TRBV28	TRBJ1-5	TGTGCCAGCAGTCGGGATAGCAATCAGCCCCAGCATTTT	CASSRDSNQPQHF
.	.	TRBV4-1	TRBJ2-7	TGCGCCAGCAGCCAAGAGTGGGGCCCGTTTCTAAGGGAGCAGTACTTC	CASSQEWGPFLREQYF
.	TRBD1	TRBV29-1	TRBJ2-1	TGCAGCGGAAAAATACAGGGGTATGAGCAGTTCTTC	CSGKIQGYEQFF
.	TRBD1	TRBV18	TRBJ1-5	TGTGCCAGCTCACCTACCGGGACAGGGGGAGGTCAGCCCCAGCATTTT	CASSPTGTGGGQPQHF
.	.	TRBV19	TRBJ2-1	TGTGCCAGTTCCGGGGTGAGACATAAGATCTACAATGAGCAGTTCTTC	CASSGVRHKIYNEQFF